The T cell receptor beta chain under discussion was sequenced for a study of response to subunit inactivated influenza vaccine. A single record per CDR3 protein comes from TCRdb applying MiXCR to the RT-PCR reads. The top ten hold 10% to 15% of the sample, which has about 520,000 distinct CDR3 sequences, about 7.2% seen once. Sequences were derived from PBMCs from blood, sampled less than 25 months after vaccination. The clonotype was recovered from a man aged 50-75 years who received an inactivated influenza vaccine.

The CDR3: CASRPGTGGAQYF. The CDR3 DNA is TGTGCCAGCAGACCCGGGACAGGGGGGGCCCAGTACTTC. The chain joins TRBV28 to TRBJ2-5, with 11 bases that match TRBD1. V dropped 6 bases and J dropped 9; count of bases not matched to a gene: 6. CDR1 is MDHEN and CDR2 is SYDVKM in the germline V gene. CDR3 length: 13 amino acids. Full variable domain (outside the CDR3, taken from reference TRBV28 and TRBJ2-5): DVKVTQSSRYLVKRTGEKVFLECVQDMDHENMFWYRQDPGLGLRLIYFSYDVKMKEKGDIPEGYSVSREKKERFSLILESASTNQTSMYLCASRPGTGGAQYFGPGTRLLVL.